A single sample gave rise to the 9 T cell receptor beta chains below, sequenced in a study of cytomegalovirus exposure and HLA in healthy donors (TCRdb year 2017). To prepare the library, the immunoSEQ multiplex PCR assay was applied. For the multiplex PCR, a mixture combining 60 forward primers for TCR Vbeta segments and 13 reverse primers for TCR Jbeta segments was used. The table comes from immuneACCESS by way of TCRdb, which keeps in-frame sequences with V and J called. Part of the clones is missing from these tables; in studies checked, under half for an unresolved V gene and the rest for unknown reasons. The sample table shows approximately 130,000 clones, and about 9.2% are seen once. Roughly 7.2% of the sample belongs to the ten largest clones. Sequencing was done on a sample of PBMCs. The receptors come from a woman aged 40 to 55 in good health and CMV-seropositive.

This clone occurred a few times. J is TRBJ2-3 and V is TRBV7-2, with 11 bases that match TRBD2. Germline CDR1 SGHTA, CDR2 FQGNSA. The CDR3 contains 17 residues. With 6 bases clipped from V and 3 bases from J, the junction kept 11 bases outside the gene matches. This CDR3 reads CASSLAGGAIRTDTQYF. CDR3 nucleotides: TGTGCCAGCAGTCTAGCGGGGGGCGCCATTAGGACAGATACGCAGTATTTT. The variable domain in full, completed from reference TRBV7-2 and TRBJ2-3, reads GAGVSQSPSNKVTEKGKDVELRCDPISGHTALYWYRQSLGQGLEFLIYFQGNSAPDKSGLPSDRFSAERTGGSVSTLTIQRTQQEDSAVYLCASSLAGGAIRTDTQYFGPGTRLTVL.

This clone was found a few times. This chain uses TRBV9 with TRBJ2-5, with 8 bases identical to TRBD2. The CDR3 runs 14 residues. V was clipped by 3 bases and J by 1 base; unmatched bases: 2. Germline assignment: CDR1 SGDLS and CDR2 YYNGEE. The DNA for the CDR3 is TGTGCCAGCAGCGCCACTAGCGGCCAAGAGACCCAGTACTTC. This gives the protein CASSATSGQETQYF.

The gene calls are TRBV7-9 and TRBJ2-5, with D uncertain. The CDR3 length is 14 residues. V shed 1 base and J shed 5 bases, with 11 bases lying between them. The germline gives CDR1 SEHNR, CDR2 FQNEAQ (reference sequence). In DNA form, the CDR3 reads TGTGCCAGCAGCTTAGAGTCACCCGGGGAGACCCAGTACTTC. As protein: CASSLESPGETQYF.

The CDR3 here is CASSRAGEGTDTQYF. The CDR3 DNA follows: TGTGCCAGCAGCCGTGCGGGCGAGGGCACAGATACGCAGTATTTT. The gene calls are TRBV7-7 and TRBJ2-3; a weak D match, TRBD2 (5 bases). In germline, CDR1 is SSHAT, CDR2 FNYEAQ (reference sequence). V was clipped by 5 bases and J by 1 base, with 13 bases between them. CDR3 size: 15 residues. The variable domain in full, completed from reference TRBV7-7 and TRBJ2-3, reads GAGVSQSPRYKVTKRGQDVTLRCDPISSHATLYWYQQALGQGPEFLTYFNYEAQPDKSGLPSDRFSAERPEGSISTLTIQRTEQRDSAMYRCASSRAGEGTDTQYFGPGTRLTVL.

This clone has just a few counts. This chain connects TRBV5-6 to TRBJ2-1; D unclear. The germline V gene encodes CDR1 SGHDT and CDR2 YYEEEE. The CDR3 is 11 amino acids. Deletions cut 3 bases from V and 8 bases from J, with 6 bases between. Here the CDR3 reads CASSSADEQFF. Written as DNA, the CDR3 is TGTGCCAGCAGCTCCGCAGATGAGCAGTTCTTC.

The table lists this clone with a few counts. V gene TRBV9 combines with J gene TRBJ2-7; D might be TRBD1 (5 bases). V dropped 1 base and J dropped 6 bases, with 14 bases sitting between them. CDR1 is SGDLS, CDR2 YYNGEE, per germline. The CDR3 sequence is 14 residues long. CDR3 amino acids: CASSVQGSSGEQYF. As DNA, the CDR3 is TGTGCCAGCAGCGTACAGGGATCCTCTGGCGAGCAGTACTTC.

The J gene is TRBJ2-5, the V gene TRBV5-1; a possible D gene is TRBD2 (7 bases). The CDR3 has 15 amino acids. Germline CDR1 SGHRS, CDR2 YFSETQ. Deletions cut 0 bases from V and 1 base from J, with 10 bases between. The CDR3: CASSLGGGGQETQYF. In DNA, the CDR3 is TGCGCCAGCAGCTTGGGAGGGGGGGGCCAAGAGACCCAGTACTTC.

J is TRBJ2-7 and V is TRBV5-6, with D possibly matching TRBD1 (6 bases). Germline V gives CDR1 SGHDT, CDR2 YYEEEE. V lost 3 bases, J lost 0 bases, and 19 bases lay in between. This CDR3 contains 17 residues. In DNA, the CDR3 is TGTGCCAGCAGCTCTCCTTTACCAGGGGCCGACTCCTACGAGCAGTACTTC. Amino acids: CASSSPLPGADSYEQYF.

The CDR3 DNA reads TGTGCCAGTGCGACAGGGGGCTCGGCGACCCAGTACTTC. Protein: CASATGGSATQYF. The chain is built from TRBV19 and TRBJ2-5; 10 nucleotides agree with TRBD1. CDR1 LNHDA and CDR2 SQIVND come from the germline V gene (reference sequence). V shed 8 bases and J 7 bases; nucleotides not matched to a gene: 7. CDR3 size: 13 residues.